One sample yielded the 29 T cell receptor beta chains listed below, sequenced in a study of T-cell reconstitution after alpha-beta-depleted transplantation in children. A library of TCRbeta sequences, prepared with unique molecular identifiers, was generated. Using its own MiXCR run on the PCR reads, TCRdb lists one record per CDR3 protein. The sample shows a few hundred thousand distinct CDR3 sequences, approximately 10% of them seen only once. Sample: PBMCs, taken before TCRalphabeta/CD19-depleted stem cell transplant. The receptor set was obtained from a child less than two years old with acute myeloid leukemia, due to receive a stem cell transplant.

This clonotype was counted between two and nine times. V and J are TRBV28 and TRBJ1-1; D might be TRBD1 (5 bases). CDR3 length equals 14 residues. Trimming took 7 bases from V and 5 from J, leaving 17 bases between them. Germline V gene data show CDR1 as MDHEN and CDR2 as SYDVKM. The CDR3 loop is CASTNPQGVTEAFF. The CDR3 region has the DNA TGTGCCAGCACTAACCCTCAGGGTGTTACTGAAGCTTTCTTT. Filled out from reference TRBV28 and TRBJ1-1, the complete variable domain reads DVKVTQSSRYLVKRTGEKVFLECVQDMDHENMFWYRQDPGLGLRLIYFSYDVKMKEKGDIPEGYSVSREKKERFSLILESASTNQTSMYLCASTNPQGVTEAFFGQGTRLTVV.

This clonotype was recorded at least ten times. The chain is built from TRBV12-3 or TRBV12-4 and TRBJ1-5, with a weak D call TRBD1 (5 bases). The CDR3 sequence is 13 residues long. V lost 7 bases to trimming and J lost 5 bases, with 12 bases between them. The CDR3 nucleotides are TGTGCCAGCACCCCTGGGGGTCATCAGCCCCAGCATTTT. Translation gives CASTPGGHQPQHF.

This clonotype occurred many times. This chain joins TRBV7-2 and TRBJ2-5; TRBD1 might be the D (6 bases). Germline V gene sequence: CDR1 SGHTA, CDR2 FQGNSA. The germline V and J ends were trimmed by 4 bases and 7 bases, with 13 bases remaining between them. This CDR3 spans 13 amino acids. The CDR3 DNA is TGTGCCAGCAGCTACACAGGGTCCGGGACCCAGTACTTC. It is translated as CASSYTGSGTQYF.

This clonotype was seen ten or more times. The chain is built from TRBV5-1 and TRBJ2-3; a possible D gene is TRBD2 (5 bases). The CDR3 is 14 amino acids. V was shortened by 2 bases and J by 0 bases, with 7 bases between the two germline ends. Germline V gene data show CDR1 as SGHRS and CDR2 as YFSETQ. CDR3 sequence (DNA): TGCGCCAGCAGCTTTGTAGCGAGCACAGATACGCAGTATTTT. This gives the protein CASSFVASTDTQYF.

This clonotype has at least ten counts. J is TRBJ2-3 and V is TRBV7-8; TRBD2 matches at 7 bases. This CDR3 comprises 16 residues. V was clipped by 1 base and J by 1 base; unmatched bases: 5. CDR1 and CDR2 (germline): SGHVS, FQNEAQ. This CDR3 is CASSLGPAGGTDTQYF. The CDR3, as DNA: TGTGCCAGCAGCTTAGGGCCGGCGGGAGGCACAGATACGCAGTATTTT.

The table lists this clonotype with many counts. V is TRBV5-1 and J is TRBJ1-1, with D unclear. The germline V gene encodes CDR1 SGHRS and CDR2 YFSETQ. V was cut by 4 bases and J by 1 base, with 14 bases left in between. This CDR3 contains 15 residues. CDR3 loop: CASSPRMVQNTEAFF. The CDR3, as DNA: TGCGCCAGCAGCCCCCGGATGGTTCAGAACACTGAAGCTTTCTTT.

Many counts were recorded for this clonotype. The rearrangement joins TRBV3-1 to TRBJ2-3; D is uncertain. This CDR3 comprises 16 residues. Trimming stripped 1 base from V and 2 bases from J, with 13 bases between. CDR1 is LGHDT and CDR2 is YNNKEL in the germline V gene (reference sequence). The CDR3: CASSQVKTLYTDTQYF. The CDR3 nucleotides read TGTGCCAGCAGCCAAGTCAAGACGTTGTACACAGATACGCAGTATTTT.

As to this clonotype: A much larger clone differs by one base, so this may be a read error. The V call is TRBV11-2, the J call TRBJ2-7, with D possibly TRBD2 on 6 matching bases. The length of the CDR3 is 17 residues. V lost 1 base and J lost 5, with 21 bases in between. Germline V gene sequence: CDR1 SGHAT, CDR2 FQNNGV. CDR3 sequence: CASSLAVSGRYSHEQYF. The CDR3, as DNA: TGTGCCAGCAGCTTAGCAGTATCCGGGAGATATTCACACGAGCAGTACTTC.

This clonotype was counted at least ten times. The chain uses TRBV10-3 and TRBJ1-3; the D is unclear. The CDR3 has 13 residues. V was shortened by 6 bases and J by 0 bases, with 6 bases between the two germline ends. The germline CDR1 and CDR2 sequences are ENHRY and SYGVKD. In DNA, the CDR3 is TGTGCCATCAGGGAGAGCTCTGGAAACACCATATATTTT. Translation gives CAIRESSGNTIYF.

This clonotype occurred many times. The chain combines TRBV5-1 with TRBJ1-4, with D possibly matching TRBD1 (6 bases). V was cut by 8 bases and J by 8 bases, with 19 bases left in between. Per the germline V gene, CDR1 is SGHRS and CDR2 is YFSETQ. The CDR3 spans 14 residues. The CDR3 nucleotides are TGCGCCAGTCAACCAGGGGCCAGGGAGGAAAAACTGTTTTTT. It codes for CASQPGAREEKLFF.

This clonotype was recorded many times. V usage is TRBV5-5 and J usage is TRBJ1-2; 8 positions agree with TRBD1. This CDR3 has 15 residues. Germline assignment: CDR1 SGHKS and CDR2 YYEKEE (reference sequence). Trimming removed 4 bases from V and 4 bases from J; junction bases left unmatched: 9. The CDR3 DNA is TGTGCCAGCAGCAACCAGGGGGCCTCCCCCTATGGCTACACCTTC. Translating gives CASSNQGASPYGYTF.

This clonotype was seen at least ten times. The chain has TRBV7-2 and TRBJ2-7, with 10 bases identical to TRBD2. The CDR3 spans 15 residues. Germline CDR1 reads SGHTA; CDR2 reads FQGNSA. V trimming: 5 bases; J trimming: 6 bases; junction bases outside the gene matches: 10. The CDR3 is CASSPPAGGLGEQYF. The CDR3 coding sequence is TGTGCCAGCAGCCCCCCAGCGGGAGGGTTAGGCGAGCAGTACTTC. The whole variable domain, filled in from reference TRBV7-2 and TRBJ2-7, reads GAGVSQSPSNKVTEKGKDVELRCDPISGHTALYWYRQSLGQGLEFLIYFQGNSAPDKSGLPSDRFSAERTGGSVSTLTIQRTQQEDSAVYLCASSPPAGGLGEQYFGPGTRLTVT.

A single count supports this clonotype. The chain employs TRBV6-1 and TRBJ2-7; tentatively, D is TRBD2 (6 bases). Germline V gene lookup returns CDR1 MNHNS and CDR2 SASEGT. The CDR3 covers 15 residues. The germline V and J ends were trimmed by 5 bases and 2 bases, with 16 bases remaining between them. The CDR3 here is CASSTLARTAYEQYF. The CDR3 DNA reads TGTGCCAGCAGTACCCTAGCGCGAACTGCCTACGAGCAGTACTTC.

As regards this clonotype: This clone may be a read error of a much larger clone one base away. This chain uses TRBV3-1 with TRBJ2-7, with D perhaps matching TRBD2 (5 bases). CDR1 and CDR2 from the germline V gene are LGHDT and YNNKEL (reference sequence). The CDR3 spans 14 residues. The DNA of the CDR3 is TGTGCCCGCAGCCAGAGAGGGAGCTCCTACGAGCAGTACTTC. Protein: CARSQRGSSYEQYF.

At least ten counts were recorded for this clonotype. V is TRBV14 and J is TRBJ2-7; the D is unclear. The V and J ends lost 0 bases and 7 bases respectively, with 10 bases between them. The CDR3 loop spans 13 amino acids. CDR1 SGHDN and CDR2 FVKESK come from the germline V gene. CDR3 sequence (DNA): TGTGCCAGCAGCCAAGATCTTGAACTAGAGCAGTACTTC. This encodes CASSQDLELEQYF. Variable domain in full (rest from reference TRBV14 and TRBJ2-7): EAGVTQFPSHSVIEKGQTVTLRCDPISGHDNLYWYRRVMGKEIKFLLHFVKESKQDESGMPNNRFLAERTGGTYSTLKVQPAELEDSGVYFCASSQDLELEQYFGPGTRLTVT.

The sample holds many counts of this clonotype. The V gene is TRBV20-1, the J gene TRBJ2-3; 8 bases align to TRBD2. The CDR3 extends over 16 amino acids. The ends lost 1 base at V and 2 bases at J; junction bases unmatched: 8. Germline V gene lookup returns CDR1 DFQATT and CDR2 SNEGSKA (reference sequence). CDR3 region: CSARAPGLGDTDTQYF. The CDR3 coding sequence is TGCAGTGCTAGAGCCCCGGGACTAGGGGACACAGATACGCAGTATTTT.

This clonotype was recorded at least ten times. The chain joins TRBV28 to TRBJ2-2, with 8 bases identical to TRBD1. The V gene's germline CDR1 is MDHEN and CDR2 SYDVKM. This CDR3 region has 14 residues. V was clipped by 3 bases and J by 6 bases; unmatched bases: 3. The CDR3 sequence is CASSFGDRSGELFF. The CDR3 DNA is TGTGCCAGCAGTTTTGGGGACAGGTCCGGGGAGCTGTTTTTT.

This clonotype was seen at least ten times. The CDR3 reads CARPTGLAAYEQYF. CDR3 DNA: TGTGCCAGACCGACCGGACTAGCGGCCTACGAGCAGTACTTC. The chain employs TRBV7-2 and TRBJ2-7; TRBD2 matches at 10 bases. The CDR3 contains 14 residues. V trimming: 9 bases; J trimming: 2 bases; junction bases outside the gene matches: 7. CDR1 and CDR2 from the germline V gene are SGHTA and FQGNSA.

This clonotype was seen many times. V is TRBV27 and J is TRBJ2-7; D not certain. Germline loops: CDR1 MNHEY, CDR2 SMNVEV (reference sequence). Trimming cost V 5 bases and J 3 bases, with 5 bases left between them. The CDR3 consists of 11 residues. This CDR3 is CASSTGYEQYF. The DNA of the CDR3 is TGTGCCAGCAGTACGGGCTACGAGCAGTACTTC.

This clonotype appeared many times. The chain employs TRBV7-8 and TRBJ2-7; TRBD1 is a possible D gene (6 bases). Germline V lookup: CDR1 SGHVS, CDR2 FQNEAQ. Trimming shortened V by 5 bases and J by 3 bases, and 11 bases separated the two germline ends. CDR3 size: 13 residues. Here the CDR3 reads CASSPGQNYEQYF. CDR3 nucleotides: TGTGCCAGCAGCCCCGGACAGAACTACGAGCAGTACTTC.

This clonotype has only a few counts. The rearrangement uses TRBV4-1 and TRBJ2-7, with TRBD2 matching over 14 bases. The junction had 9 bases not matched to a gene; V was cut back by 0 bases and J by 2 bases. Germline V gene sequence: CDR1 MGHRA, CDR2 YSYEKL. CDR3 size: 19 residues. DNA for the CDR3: TGCGCCAGCAGCCAAGATGACAGGGGGGGACTAGCGGGGGCCTACGAGCAGTACTTC. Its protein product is CASSQDDRGGLAGAYEQYF.

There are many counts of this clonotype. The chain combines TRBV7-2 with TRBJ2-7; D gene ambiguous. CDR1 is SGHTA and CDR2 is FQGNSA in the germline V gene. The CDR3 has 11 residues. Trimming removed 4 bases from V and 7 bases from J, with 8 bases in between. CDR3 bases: TGTGCCAGCAGCTCCCCTACGGAGCAGTACTTC. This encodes CASSSPTEQYF.

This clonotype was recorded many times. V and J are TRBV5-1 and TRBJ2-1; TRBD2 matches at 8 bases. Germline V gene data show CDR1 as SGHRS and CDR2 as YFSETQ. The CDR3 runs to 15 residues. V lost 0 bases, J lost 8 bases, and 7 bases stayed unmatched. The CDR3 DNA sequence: TGCGCCAGCAGCTTGGCGCGGGCGGGGGGTGATGAGCAGTTCTTC. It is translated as CASSLARAGGDEQFF.

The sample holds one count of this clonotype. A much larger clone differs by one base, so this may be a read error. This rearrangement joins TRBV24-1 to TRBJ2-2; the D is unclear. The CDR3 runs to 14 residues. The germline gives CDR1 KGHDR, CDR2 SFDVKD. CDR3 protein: CAASDGPGPGELFF. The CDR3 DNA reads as TGTGCCGCCAGTGATGGGCCCGGGCCCGGGGAGCTGTTTTTT.

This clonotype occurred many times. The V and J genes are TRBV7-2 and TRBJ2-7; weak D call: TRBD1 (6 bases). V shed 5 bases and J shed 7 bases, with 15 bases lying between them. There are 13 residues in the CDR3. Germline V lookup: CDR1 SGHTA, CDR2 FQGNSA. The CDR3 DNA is TGTGCCAGCAGCCGCAATCAGGGGCAGGAGCAGTACTTC. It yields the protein CASSRNQGQEQYF. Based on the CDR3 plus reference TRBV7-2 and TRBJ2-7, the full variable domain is GAGVSQSPSNKVTEKGKDVELRCDPISGHTALYWYRQSLGQGLEFLIYFQGNSAPDKSGLPSDRFSAERTGGSVSTLTIQRTQQEDSAVYLCASSRNQGQEQYFGPGTRLTVT.

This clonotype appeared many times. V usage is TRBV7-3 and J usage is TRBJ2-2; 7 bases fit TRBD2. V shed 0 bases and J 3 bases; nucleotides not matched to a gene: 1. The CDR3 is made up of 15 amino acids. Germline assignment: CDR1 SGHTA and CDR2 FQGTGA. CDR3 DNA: TGTGCCAGCAGCTTAACAGGGAGGGACACCGGGGAGCTGTTTTTT. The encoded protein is CASSLTGRDTGELFF. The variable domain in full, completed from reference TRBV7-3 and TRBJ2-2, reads GAGVSQTPSNKVTEKGKYVELRCDPISGHTALYWYRQSLGQGPEFLIYFQGTGAADDSGLPNDRFFAVRPEGSVSTLKIQRTERGDSAVYLCASSLTGRDTGELFFGEGSRLTVL.

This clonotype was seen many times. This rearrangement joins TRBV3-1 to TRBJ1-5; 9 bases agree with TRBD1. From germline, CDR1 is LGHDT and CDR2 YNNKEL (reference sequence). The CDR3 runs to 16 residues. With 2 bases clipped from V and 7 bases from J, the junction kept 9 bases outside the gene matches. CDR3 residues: CASSQSKTGGRQPQHF. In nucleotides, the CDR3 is TGTGCCAGCAGCCAATCTAAAACAGGGGGCAGGCAGCCCCAGCATTTT.

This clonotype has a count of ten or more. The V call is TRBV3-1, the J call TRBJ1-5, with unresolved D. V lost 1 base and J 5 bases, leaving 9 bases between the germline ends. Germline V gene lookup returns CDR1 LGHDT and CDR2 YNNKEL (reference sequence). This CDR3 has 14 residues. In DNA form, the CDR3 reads TGTGCCAGCAGCCAAGCCGCGAGGGATCAGCCCCAGCATTTT. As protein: CASSQAARDQPQHF.

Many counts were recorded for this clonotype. CDR3 residues: CASGEQSYEQYF. As DNA, the CDR3 is TGTGCCAGTGGGGAGCAGTCCTACGAGCAGTACTTC. The genes are TRBV12-3 or TRBV12-4 and TRBJ2-7; TRBD2 might be the D (5 bases). The CDR3 totals 12 residues. V was cut by 9 bases and J by 1 base, with 10 bases left in between.